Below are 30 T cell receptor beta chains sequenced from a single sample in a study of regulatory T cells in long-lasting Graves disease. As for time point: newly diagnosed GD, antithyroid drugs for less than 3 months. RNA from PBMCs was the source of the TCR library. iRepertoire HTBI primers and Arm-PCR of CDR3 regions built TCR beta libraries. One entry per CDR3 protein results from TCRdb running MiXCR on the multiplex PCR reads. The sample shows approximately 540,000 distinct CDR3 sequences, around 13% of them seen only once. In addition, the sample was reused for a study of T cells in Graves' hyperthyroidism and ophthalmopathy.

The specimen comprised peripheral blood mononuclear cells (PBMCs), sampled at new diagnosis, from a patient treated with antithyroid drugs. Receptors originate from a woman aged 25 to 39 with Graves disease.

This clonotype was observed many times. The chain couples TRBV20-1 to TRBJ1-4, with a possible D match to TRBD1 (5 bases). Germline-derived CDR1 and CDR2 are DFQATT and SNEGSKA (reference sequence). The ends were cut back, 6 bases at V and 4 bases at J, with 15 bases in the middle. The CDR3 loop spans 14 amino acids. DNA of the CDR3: TGCAGTGCGGGGGACGGCGTTTATAATGAAAAACTGTTTTTT. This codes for CSAGDGVYNEKLFF.

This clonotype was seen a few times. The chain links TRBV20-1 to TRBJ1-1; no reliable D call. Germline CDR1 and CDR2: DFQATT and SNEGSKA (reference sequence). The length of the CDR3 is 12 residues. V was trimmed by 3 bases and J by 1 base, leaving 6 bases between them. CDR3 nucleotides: TGCAGTGCTAGCGCCCCGAACACTGAAGCTTTCTTT. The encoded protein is CSASAPNTEAFF.

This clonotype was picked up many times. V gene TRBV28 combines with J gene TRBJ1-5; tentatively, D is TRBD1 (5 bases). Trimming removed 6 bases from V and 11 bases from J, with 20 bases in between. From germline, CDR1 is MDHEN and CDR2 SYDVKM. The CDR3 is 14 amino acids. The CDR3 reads CASRYDRDILAQHF. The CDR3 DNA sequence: TGTGCCAGCAGATACGACAGAGATATTCTGGCCCAGCATTTT.

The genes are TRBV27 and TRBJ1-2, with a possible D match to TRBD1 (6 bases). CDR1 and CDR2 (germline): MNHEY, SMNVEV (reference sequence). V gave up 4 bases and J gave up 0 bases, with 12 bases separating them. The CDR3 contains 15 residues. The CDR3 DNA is TGTGCCAGCAGTTCAGGGGTTGGGGCTAACTATGGCTACACCTTC. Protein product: CASSSGVGANYGYTF.

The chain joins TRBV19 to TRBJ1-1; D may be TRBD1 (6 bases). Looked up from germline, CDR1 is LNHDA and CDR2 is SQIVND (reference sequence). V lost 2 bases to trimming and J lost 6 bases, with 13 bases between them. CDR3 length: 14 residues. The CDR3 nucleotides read TGTGCCAGTAGTATAAAGGGGGGGGGTCCTGAAGCTTTCTTT. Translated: CASSIKGGGPEAFF.

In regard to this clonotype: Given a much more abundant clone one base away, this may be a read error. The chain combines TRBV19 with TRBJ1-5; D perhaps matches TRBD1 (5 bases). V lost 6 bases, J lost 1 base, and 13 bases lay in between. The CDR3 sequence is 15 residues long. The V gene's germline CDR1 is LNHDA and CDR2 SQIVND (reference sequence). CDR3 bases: TGTGCCAGTAGCACCTGGGCAGGGAGCAATCAGCCCCAGCATTTT. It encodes CASSTWAGSNQPQHF.

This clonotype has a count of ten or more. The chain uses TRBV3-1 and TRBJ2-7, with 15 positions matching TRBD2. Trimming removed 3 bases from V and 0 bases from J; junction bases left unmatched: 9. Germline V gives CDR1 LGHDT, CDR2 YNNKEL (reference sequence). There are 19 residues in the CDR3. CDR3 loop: CASSHLGLAGGPGSYEQYF. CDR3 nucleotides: TGTGCCAGCAGCCACCTTGGACTAGCGGGAGGGCCTGGCTCCTACGAGCAGTACTTC.

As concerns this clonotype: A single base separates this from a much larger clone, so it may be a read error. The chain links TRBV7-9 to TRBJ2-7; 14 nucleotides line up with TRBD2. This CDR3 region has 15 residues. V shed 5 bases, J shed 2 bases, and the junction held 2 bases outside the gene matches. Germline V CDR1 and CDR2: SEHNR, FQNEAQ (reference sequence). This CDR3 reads CASSRLAGGPYEQYF. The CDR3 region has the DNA TGTGCCAGCAGCCGACTAGCGGGAGGGCCCTACGAGCAGTACTTC.

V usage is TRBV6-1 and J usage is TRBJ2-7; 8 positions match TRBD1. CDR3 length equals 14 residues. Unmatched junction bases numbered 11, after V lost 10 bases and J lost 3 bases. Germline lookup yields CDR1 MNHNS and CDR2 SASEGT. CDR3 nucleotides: TGTGCCACCGCCATACAGGGGGTTCTCTACGAGCAGTACTTC. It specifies CATAIQGVLYEQYF.

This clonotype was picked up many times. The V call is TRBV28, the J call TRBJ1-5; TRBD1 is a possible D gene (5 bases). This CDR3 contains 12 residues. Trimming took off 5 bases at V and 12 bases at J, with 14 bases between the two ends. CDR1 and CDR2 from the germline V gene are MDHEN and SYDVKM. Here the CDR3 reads CASSMGRFLQHF. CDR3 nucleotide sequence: TGTGCCAGCAGTATGGGACGATTCCTCCAGCATTTT.

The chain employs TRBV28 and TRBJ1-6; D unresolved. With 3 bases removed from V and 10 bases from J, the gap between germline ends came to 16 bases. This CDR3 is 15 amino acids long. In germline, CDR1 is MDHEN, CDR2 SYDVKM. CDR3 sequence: CASSFGRSNGSPLHF. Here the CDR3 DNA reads TGTGCCAGCAGTTTTGGGCGGAGCAACGGGTCACCCCTCCACTTT.

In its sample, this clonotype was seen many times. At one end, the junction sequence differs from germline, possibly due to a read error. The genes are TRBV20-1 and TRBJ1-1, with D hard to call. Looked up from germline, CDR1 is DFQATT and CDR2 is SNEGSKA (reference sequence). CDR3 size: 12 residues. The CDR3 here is CSAKNIGLPLLF. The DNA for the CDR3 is TGCAGTGCCAAAAATATCGGCCTCCCGCTCCTCTTT.

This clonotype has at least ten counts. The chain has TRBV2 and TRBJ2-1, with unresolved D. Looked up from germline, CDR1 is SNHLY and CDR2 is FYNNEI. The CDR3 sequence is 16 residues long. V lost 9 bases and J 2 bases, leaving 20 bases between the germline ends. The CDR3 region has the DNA TGTGCCAGGACCAGACGAGACGGGTCTACCTACAATGAGCAGTTCTTC. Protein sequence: CARTRRDGSTYNEQFF. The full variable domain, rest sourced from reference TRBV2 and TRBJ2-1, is EPEVTQTPSHQVTQMGQEVILRCVPISNHLYFYWYRQILGQKVEFLVSFYNNEISEKSEIFDDQFSVERPDGSNFTLKIRSTKLEDSAMYFCARTRRDGSTYNEQFFGPGTRLTVL.

CDR3 nucleotide sequence: TGCGCCAGCAGCCAGTCCGGGAGCGAATTCGAAAAACTGTTTTTT. Translating gives CASSQSGSEFEKLFF. The J gene is TRBJ1-4, the V gene TRBV4-1; no clear D gene. Looked up from germline, CDR1 is MGHRA and CDR2 is YSYEKL. This CDR3 is 15 amino acids long. V was trimmed by 3 bases and J by 8 bases, leaving 16 bases between them.

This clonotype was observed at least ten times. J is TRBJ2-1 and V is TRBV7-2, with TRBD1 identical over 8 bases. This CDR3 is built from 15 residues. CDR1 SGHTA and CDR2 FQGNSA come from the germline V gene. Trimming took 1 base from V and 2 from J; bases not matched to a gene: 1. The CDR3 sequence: CASSLDRGAYNEQFF. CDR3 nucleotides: TGTGCCAGCAGCTTAGACAGGGGGGCCTACAATGAGCAGTTCTTC.

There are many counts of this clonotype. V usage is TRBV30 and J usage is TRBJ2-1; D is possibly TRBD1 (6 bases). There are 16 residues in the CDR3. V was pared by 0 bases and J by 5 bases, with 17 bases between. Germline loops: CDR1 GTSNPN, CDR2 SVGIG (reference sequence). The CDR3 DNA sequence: TGTGCCTGGAGTGTACGAGGGACAAGACCTAACAATGAGCAGTTCTTC. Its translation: CAWSVRGTRPNNEQFF.

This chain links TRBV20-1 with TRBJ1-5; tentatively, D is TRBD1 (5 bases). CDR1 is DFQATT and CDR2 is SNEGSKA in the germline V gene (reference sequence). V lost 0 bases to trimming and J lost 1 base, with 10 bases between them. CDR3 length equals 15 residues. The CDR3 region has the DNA TGCAGTGCTAGAGACCAGGGACGGAGCAATCAGCCCCAGCATTTT. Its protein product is CSARDQGRSNQPQHF.

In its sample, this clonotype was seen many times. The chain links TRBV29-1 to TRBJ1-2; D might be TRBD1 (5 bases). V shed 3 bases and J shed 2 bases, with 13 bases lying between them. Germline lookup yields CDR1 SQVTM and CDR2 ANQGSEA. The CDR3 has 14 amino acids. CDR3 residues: CSVEGTGRNYGYTF. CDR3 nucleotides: TGCAGCGTTGAGGGTACAGGTCGAAACTATGGCTACACCTTC.

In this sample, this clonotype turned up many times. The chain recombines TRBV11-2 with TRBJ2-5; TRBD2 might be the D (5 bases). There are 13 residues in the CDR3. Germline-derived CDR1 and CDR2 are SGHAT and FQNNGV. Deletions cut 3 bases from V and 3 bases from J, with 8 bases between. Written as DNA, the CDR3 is TGTGCCAGCAGCTTCTCCGGGAAAGAGACCCAGTACTTC. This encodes CASSFSGKETQYF.

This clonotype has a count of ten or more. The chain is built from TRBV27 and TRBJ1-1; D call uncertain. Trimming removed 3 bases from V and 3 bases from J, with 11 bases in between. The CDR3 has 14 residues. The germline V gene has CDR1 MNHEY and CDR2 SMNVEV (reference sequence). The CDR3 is CASSFRGLYTEAFF. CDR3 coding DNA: TGTGCCAGCAGTTTTAGAGGTTTGTACACTGAAGCTTTCTTT.

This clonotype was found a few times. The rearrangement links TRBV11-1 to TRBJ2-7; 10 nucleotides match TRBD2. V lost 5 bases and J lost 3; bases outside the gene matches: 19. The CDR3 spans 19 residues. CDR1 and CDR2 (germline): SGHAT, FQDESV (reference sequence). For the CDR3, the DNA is TGTGCCAGCAGCCCGAAGCTCAATCTAGCGGGAGAAAGCATCTACGAGCAGTACTTC. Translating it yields CASSPKLNLAGESIYEQYF.

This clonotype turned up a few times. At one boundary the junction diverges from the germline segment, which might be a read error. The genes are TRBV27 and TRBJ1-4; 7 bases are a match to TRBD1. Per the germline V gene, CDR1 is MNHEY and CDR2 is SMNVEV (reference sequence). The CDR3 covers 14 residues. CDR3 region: CGSRPGTADEKLFF. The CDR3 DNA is TGTGGCAGCAGGCCCGGGACAGCCGATGAAAAACTGTTTTTT.

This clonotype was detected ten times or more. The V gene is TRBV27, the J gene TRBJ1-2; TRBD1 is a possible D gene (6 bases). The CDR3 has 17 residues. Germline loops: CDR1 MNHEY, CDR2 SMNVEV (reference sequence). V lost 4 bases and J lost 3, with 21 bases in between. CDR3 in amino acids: CASSSPIRGGPYYGYTF. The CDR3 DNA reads TGTGCCAGCAGTTCACCCATCCGGGGGGGGCCCTACTATGGCTACACCTTC.

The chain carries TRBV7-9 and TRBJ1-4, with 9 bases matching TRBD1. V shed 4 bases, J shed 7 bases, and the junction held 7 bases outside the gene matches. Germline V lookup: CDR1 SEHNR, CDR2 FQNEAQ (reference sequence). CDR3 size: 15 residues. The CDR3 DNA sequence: TGTGCCAGCAGCTCCGCCGGGACAGGGCCTGAAAAACTGTTTTTT. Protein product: CASSSAGTGPEKLFF.

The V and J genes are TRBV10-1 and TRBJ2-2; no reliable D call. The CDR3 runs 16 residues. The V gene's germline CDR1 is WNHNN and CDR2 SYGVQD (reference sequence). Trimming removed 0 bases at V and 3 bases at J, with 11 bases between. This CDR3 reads CASSESTGWDTGELFF. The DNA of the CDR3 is TGCGCCAGCAGTGAGTCGACGGGCTGGGACACCGGGGAGCTGTTTTTT.

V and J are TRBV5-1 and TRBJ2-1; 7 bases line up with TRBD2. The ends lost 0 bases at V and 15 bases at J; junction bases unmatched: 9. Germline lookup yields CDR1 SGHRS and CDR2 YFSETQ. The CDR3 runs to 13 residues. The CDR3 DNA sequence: TGCGCCAGCAGCTTGGCCGGGGAGGGCCACTTGTTCTTC. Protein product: CASSLAGEGHLFF.

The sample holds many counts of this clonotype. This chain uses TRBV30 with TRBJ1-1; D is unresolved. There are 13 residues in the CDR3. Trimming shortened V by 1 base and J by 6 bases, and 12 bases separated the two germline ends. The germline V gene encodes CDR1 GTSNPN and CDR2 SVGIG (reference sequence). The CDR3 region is CAWSGGRIAEAFF. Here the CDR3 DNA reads TGTGCCTGGAGTGGGGGTAGGATCGCTGAAGCTTTCTTT.

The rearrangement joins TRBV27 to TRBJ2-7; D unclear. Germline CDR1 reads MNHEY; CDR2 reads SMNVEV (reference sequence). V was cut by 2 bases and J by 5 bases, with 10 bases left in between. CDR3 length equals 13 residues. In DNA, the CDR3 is TGTGCCAGCAGTTTAACCCGGGTCAACGAGCAGTACTTC. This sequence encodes CASSLTRVNEQYF.

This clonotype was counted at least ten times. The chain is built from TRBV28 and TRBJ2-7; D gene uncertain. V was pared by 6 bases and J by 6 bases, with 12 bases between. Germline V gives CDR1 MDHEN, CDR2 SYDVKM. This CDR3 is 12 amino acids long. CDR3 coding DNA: TGTGCCAGCAGCAACGAGTCCCGCGAGCAGTACTTC. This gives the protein CASSNESREQYF.

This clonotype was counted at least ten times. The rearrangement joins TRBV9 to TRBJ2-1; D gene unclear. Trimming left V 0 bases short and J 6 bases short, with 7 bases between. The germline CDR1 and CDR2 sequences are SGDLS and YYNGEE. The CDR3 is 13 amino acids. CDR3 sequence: CASSVDRSNEQFF. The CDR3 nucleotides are TGTGCCAGCAGCGTAGACCGATCCAATGAGCAGTTCTTC. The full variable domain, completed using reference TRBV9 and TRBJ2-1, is DSGVTQTPKHLITATGQRVTLRCSPRSGDLSVYWYQQSLDQGLQFLIQYYNGEERAKGNILERFSAQQFPDLHSELNLSSLELGDSALYFCASSVDRSNEQFFGPGTRLTVL.